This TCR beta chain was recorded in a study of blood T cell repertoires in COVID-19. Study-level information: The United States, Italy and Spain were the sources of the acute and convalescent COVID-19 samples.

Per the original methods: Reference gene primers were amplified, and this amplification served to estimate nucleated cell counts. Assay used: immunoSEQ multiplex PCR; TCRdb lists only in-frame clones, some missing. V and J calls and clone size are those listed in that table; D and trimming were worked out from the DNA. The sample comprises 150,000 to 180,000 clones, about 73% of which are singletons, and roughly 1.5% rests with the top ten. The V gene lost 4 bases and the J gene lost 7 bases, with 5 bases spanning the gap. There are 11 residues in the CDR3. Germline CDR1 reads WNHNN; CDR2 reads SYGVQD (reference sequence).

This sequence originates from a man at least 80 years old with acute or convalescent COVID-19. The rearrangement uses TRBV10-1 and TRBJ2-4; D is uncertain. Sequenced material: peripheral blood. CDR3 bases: TGCGCCAGCAGTGCCGGGAACATTCAGTACTTC. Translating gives CASSAGNIQYF.